Below are 26 T cell receptor beta chains sequenced from a single sample in a study of spatial heterogeneity in lung cancer. This sample's time point: sample taken at primary tumor resection. TCRdb independently ran MiXCR on the 5' RACE reads; one entry per CDR3 protein. The sample has about 670 distinct CDR3 sequences, 20% to 25% seen once. The input for sequencing was normal lung tissue next to the tumor, taken at surgery. The receptors were gathered from a male donor with early-stage non-small cell lung cancer.

In regard to this clonotype: This beta chain is a stray read from a library made for alpha chains; its abundance is not meaningful. The CDR3 sequence is CASSLGLAGGNEQFF. The CDR3 DNA reads as TGTGCCAGCAGCTTAGGGCTAGCGGGCGGCAATGAGCAGTTCTTC. The gene calls are TRBV7-2 and TRBJ2-1; TRBD2 matches at 8 bases. Trimming at V came to 1 base and at J to 6 bases, leaving 5 bases not matched to a gene. Germline V gene sequence: CDR1 SGHTA, CDR2 FQGNSA. This CDR3 has 15 amino acids.

About this clonotype: This beta chain appears as a stray read in a library generated for alpha chains; its size is not informative. The CDR3 DNA reads as TGCAGTGCCACCGTTATGGCCCACTACACCTTC. The encoded protein is CSATVMAHYTF. The V call is TRBV20-1, the J call TRBJ1-2; D gene ambiguous. The germline V gene has CDR1 DFQATT and CDR2 SNEGSKA (reference sequence). Trimming left V 6 bases short and J 10 bases short, with 15 bases between. This CDR3 is built from 11 residues.

About this clonotype itself: Being off target in a library aimed at alpha chains, this beta chain has a size of little meaning. The CDR3 is CATRGLAPDNEQFF. CDR3 DNA: TGTGCCACCCGGGGTCTAGCACCCGACAATGAGCAGTTCTTC. The rearrangement links TRBV10-3 to TRBJ2-1, with D perhaps TRBD2 (5 bases). Trimming pared 10 bases from V and 5 bases from J, leaving 18 bases between. The V gene's germline CDR1 is ENHRY and CDR2 SYGVKD. This CDR3 comprises 14 residues.

This clonotype was seen a handful of times. With the library built for alpha chains, this beta chain is off target and its frequency is not meaningful. V and J are TRBV5-4 and TRBJ2-3; 8 nucleotides agree with TRBD1. The CDR3 loop spans 14 amino acids. Trimming removed 4 bases from V and 5 bases from J; junction bases left unmatched: 6. Germline CDR1 reads SGHNT; CDR2 reads YYREEE (reference sequence). The CDR3 DNA follows: TGTGCCAGCAGCCCAGGACAGGGTGGAGATACGCAGTATTTT. Translation gives CASSPGQGGDTQYF.

A remark on this clonotype: This beta chain is a stray read from a library made for alpha chains; its abundance is not meaningful. The chain employs TRBV20-1 and TRBJ2-3; no reliable D call. The CDR3 length is 13 residues. V was shortened by 5 bases and J by 4 bases, with 13 bases between the two germline ends. Germline lookup yields CDR1 DFQATT and CDR2 SNEGSKA (reference sequence). The CDR3 protein is CSASRGSADTQYF. The CDR3, as DNA: TGCAGTGCTTCTAGAGGTTCAGCAGATACGCAGTATTTT.

Comments on this clonotype: Within a library made for alpha chains, this beta chain is off target, and its count is uninformative. V is TRBV4-1 and J is TRBJ2-1; tentatively, D is TRBD2 (5 bases). Germline loops: CDR1 MGHRA, CDR2 YSYEKL. The CDR3 consists of 13 residues. Between the trimmed V and J ends, which lost 4 bases and 7 bases, there was a span of 11 bases. The CDR3 protein is CASSRELENEQFF. The CDR3 bases are TGCGCCAGCAGCCGCGAACTAGAGAATGAGCAGTTCTTC.

In regard to this clonotype: The size of this beta chain means little, since it is a stray read in a library made for alpha chains. V gene TRBV27 combines with J gene TRBJ2-3; TRBD1 matches 7 bases. The CDR3 length is 13 residues. The V gene's germline CDR1 is MNHEY and CDR2 SMNVEV (reference sequence). Trimming cost V 5 bases and J 6 bases; bases outside gene matches: 5. The CDR3 DNA is TGTGCCAGCAGTCCCTCACAGGGGGATACGCAGTATTTT. Protein product: CASSPSQGDTQYF.

With regard to this clonotype: Relative to the germline gene, one junction end is altered; a read error may explain this. A library made for alpha chains picked up this beta chain off target, so its size means little. V and J are TRBV6-1 and TRBJ2-3; D perhaps matches TRBD1 (5 bases). CDR3 length equals 14 residues. Looked up from germline, CDR1 is MNHNS and CDR2 is SASEGT. The CDR3 is CANSDSVLTDTQYF. The DNA for the CDR3 is TGTGCCAACAGTGACAGCGTGCTCACAGATACGCAGTATTTT.

Note on this clonotype: This beta chain slipped into a library made for alpha chains as a stray read, so its size is not meaningful. The chain has TRBV4-1 and TRBJ2-5, with D possibly TRBD1 on 5 matching bases. V lost 0 bases and J 1 base, leaving 15 bases between the germline ends. Germline assignment: CDR1 MGHRA and CDR2 YSYEKL. The CDR3 is 17 amino acids. The CDR3 coding sequence is TGCGCCAGCAGCCAAGATCTCGATGGGGCCACCCAAGAGACCCAGTACTTC. It codes for CASSQDLDGATQETQYF.

This clonotype is labeled as large. Being off target in a library aimed at alpha chains, this beta chain has a size of little meaning. This sequence joins TRBV6-2 or TRBV6-3 and TRBJ2-7, with a possible D match to TRBD1 (5 bases). The germline V gene encodes CDR1 MNHEY and CDR2 SVGEGT. The CDR3 is 13 residues long. Between the trimmed V and J ends, which lost 1 base and 7 bases, there was a span of 11 bases. CDR3 loop: CASSYLGLGEQYF. CDR3 coding DNA: TGTGCCAGCAGTTACTTGGGGCTAGGAGAGCAGTACTTC.

Only a few counts were recorded for this clonotype. This beta chain is off target for a library built for alpha chains, so its abundance means little. CDR3 sequence: CASSSGDQETQYF. DNA for the CDR3: TGTGCCAGTAGTAGTGGGGACCAAGAGACCCAGTACTTC. The chain uses TRBV19 and TRBJ2-5; D is undetermined. Trimming removed 4 bases from V and 0 bases from J, with 6 bases in between. This CDR3 is built from 13 residues. Germline assignment: CDR1 LNHDA and CDR2 SQIVND (reference sequence).

There are a few counts of this clonotype. This beta chain was picked up by a library intended for alpha chains and is off target, so its count carries little meaning. V and J are TRBV28 and TRBJ2-1, with unresolved D. This CDR3 spans 16 amino acids. Germline V CDR1 and CDR2: MDHEN, SYDVKM. Between the trimmed V and J ends, which lost 4 bases and 7 bases, there was a span of 20 bases. The CDR3 bases are TGTGCCAGCAGTTCCACAGTTCTTAGTTCAGGTAATGAGCAGTTCTTC. The encoded protein is CASSSTVLSSGNEQFF. The full variable domain, its missing parts supplied by reference TRBV28 and TRBJ2-1, is DVKVTQSSRYLVKRTGEKVFLECVQDMDHENMFWYRQDPGLGLRLIYFSYDVKMKEKGDIPEGYSVSREKKERFSLILESASTNQTSMYLCASSSTVLSSGNEQFFGPGTRLTVL.

In its sample, this clonotype ranks as large. This beta chain is a stray read from a library made for alpha chains; its abundance is not meaningful. The genes are TRBV13 and TRBJ2-3; 14 bases are shared with TRBD2. Trimming at V came to 1 base and at J to 5 bases, leaving 11 bases not matched to a gene. CDR1 and CDR2 (germline): PRHDT, FYEKMQ (reference sequence). The CDR3 sequence is 19 residues long. CDR3 bases: TGTGCCAGCAGCTTAGTGCCGGGACTAGCGGGAGACAAATTAGATACGCAGTATTTT. This gives the protein CASSLVPGLAGDKLDTQYF. The full variable domain, in which reference TRBV13 and TRBJ2-3 provide the parts outside the CDR3, is AAGVIQSPRHLIKEKRETATLKCYPIPRHDTVYWYQQGPGQDPQFLISFYEKMQSDKGSIPDRFSAQQFSDYHSELNMSSLELGDSALYFCASSLVPGLAGDKLDTQYFGPGTRLTVL.

With respect to this clonotype: For a library built for alpha chains, this beta chain is a stray read; little rests on its size. This chain connects TRBV2 to TRBJ2-7; either TRBD1 or TRBD2 may supply D (5 bases each). CDR3 length: 16 residues. Germline loops: CDR1 SNHLY, CDR2 FYNNEI. The V gene lost 4 bases and the J gene lost 2 bases, with 18 bases spanning the gap. CDR3 bases: TGTGCCAGCAGTGGCCCCGGGACGGCTTCTCCCTACGAGCAGTACTTC. Its translation: CASSGPGTASPYEQYF.

This clonotype is large by share. This beta chain slipped into a library made for alpha chains as a stray read, so its size is not meaningful. The gene calls are TRBV16 and TRBJ2-6, with 7 positions matching TRBD1. Trimming removed 4 bases from V and 3 bases from J; junction bases left unmatched: 6. This CDR3 is built from 16 residues. Germline V CDR1 and CDR2: KGHSY, FQNENV. CDR3 amino acids: CASSPRQGLGANVLTF. In DNA, the CDR3 is TGTGCCAGCAGCCCCCGACAGGGTCTTGGGGCCAACGTCCTGACTTTC.

A few counts support this clonotype. This beta chain was picked up by a library intended for alpha chains and is off target, so its count carries little meaning. V is TRBV3-1 and J is TRBJ2-5; D not certain. The CDR3 runs to 17 residues. Trimming pared 3 bases from V and 1 base from J, leaving 18 bases between. Germline loops: CDR1 LGHDT, CDR2 YNNKEL (reference sequence). CDR3 bases: TGTGCCAGCAGCCAGGAGCAAGGCTGGAATACCCAAGAGACCCAGTACTTC. Its protein is CASSQEQGWNTQETQYF.

As to this clonotype: Found in a library prepared for alpha chains, this beta chain is an off-target read, and its abundance has little meaning. The DNA for the CDR3 is TGTGCCAGCAGCCCTAGCGACACCAAGAACACCGGGGAGCTGTTTTTT. Translating gives CASSPSDTKNTGELFF. This chain connects TRBV7-9 to TRBJ2-2; possibly TRBD2 for D (6 bases). There are 16 residues in the CDR3. Trimming took 5 bases from V and 1 from J, leaving 14 bases between them. Germline V gives CDR1 SEHNR, CDR2 FQNEAQ (reference sequence).

Within the sample, this clonotype is large. A library prepared for alpha chains yielded this beta chain as an off-target read; its size is of little meaning. The chain carries TRBV27 and TRBJ2-5; D perhaps matches TRBD1 (5 bases). The CDR3 runs to 13 residues. CDR1 is MNHEY, CDR2 SMNVEV, per germline (reference sequence). Trimming pared 1 base from V and 6 bases from J, leaving 9 bases between. The CDR3 here is CASSLYQGKTQYF. In DNA form, the CDR3 reads TGTGCCAGCAGTTTATATCAGGGAAAGACCCAGTACTTC.

This clonotype came up once. A read error may account for a junction end that differs from germline. As an off-target read in a library built for alpha chains, this beta chain has a frequency of little significance. This sequence joins TRBV20-1 and TRBJ2-7; D is unclear. Germline values: CDR1 DFQATT, CDR2 SNEGSKA (reference sequence). CDR3 length: 15 amino acids. CDR3 sequence reads: CSARDIGSELNGQYF. CDR3 DNA: TGCAGTGCGAGAGATATCGGCAGCGAACTAAATGGGCAGTACTTC.

By proportion, this clonotype is large. A library prepared for alpha chains yielded this beta chain as an off-target read; its size is of little meaning. V usage is TRBV27 and J usage is TRBJ2-1; 14 nucleotides match TRBD2. In germline, CDR1 is MNHEY, CDR2 SMNVEV (reference sequence). V shed 6 bases and J 9 bases; nucleotides not matched to a gene: 16. This CDR3 comprises 18 residues. CDR3 residues: CASSLIGWSTSGRGEQFF. For the CDR3, the DNA is TGTGCCAGCAGCCTTATCGGATGGTCGACTAGCGGGAGGGGTGAGCAGTTCTTC.

Regarding this clonotype: This beta chain is an off-target read within a library intended for alpha chains, so its frequency means little. The chain is built from TRBV18 and TRBJ2-5; D gene uncertain. The germline V gene has CDR1 KGHSH and CDR2 LQKENI. CDR3 length equals 14 residues. V lost 0 bases and J 5 bases, leaving 10 bases between the germline ends. The CDR3 protein is CASSPPIEVETQYF. In DNA, the CDR3 is TGTGCCAGCTCACCACCTATCGAAGTCGAGACCCAGTACTTC.

This clonotype counts as large. This beta chain is a stray read from a library made for alpha chains; its abundance is not meaningful. The rearrangement uses TRBV29-1 and TRBJ2-2, with a weak D call TRBD2 (5 bases). The CDR3 loop spans 14 amino acids. CDR1 is SQVTM, CDR2 ANQGSEA, per germline. V lost 7 bases, J lost 6 bases, and 18 bases lay in between. CDR3 residues: CSGQTGLRSGELFF. Written as DNA, the CDR3 is TGCAGCGGTCAGACTGGACTGAGGTCCGGGGAGCTGTTTTTT.

This clonotype was counted between two and nine times. The library was built for alpha chains, so this beta chain is an off-target read and its size means little. This chain links TRBV10-3 with TRBJ2-2; TRBD1 or TRBD2 may be the D gene (5 bases each). V shed 8 bases and J shed 1 base, with 20 bases lying between them. The length of the CDR3 is 17 residues. Germline assignment: CDR1 ENHRY and CDR2 SYGVKD. The CDR3 protein is CAIYPGGTPENTGELFF. Here the CDR3 DNA reads TGTGCCATCTATCCCGGTGGGACCCCTGAGAACACCGGGGAGCTGTTTTTT.

This clonotype was counted between two and nine times. This beta chain represents an off-target read in a library built for alpha chains; its size is of limited meaning. The genes are TRBV10-3 and TRBJ2-1; D tentatively reads TRBD1 or TRBD2 (7 bases each). Germline CDR1 ENHRY, CDR2 SYGVKD. V was shortened by 4 bases and J by 7 bases, with 14 bases between the two germline ends. The CDR3 spans 14 residues. CDR3 nucleotide sequence: TGTGCCATCAGTGTCAGGGAGGGGGCGAATGAGCAGTTCTTC. Amino acids: CAISVREGANEQFF.

Concerning this clonotype itself: Being off target in a library aimed at alpha chains, this beta chain has a size of little meaning. The chain carries TRBV10-1 and TRBJ2-2; 10 bases agree with TRBD2. From germline, CDR1 is WNHNN and CDR2 SYGVQD (reference sequence). CDR3 length: 16 amino acids. V was clipped by 2 bases and J by 7 bases; unmatched bases: 7. CDR3 sequence (DNA): TGCGCCAGCAGTGAGACTAGCGGGAAGATTGACGGGGAGCTGTTTTTT. This gives the protein CASSETSGKIDGELFF.

Remarks on this clonotype: This beta chain is off target for a library built for alpha chains, so its abundance means little. The chain uses TRBV29-1 and TRBJ2-7; 9 positions agree with TRBD1. Looked up from germline, CDR1 is SQVTM and CDR2 is ANQGSEA. The CDR3 length is 15 residues. Trimming removed 8 bases from V and 6 bases from J; junction bases left unmatched: 17. CDR3 nucleotides: TGCAGCATTAAATCACCGGGACAGGGATCCGGCGAGCAGTACTTC. Protein sequence: CSIKSPGQGSGEQYF.